This is a list of T cell receptor beta chains from one sample in a study of T cells in Graves' hyperthyroidism and ophthalmopathy. TCRdb fed the multiplex PCR reads into MiXCR, producing one record per CDR3 protein. This table holds 300,000 or so distinct CDR3 sequences, roughly 17% found once. Input material: blood. The receptors derive from a man aged 25-40 years with Graves' hyperthyroidism. The CDR3 runs from the conserved cysteine through the conserved F or W. D genes are given only for firm matches. Rows may omit the clone size; those that give it use once, few, many or a size class.

clone_size	d_call	v_call	j_call	cdr3_nt	cdr3_aa
-	TRBD1	TRBV10-3	TRBJ1-5	TGTGCCATACAGGGGGTAGATCAGCCCCAGCATTTT	CAIQGVDQPQHF
few	-	TRBV29-1	TRBJ2-7	TGCAGCGTTGAGCGGCCGTCGGGAGTAACCTACGAGCAGTACTTC	CSVERPSGVTYEQYF
many	-	TRBV28	TRBJ2-3	TGTGCCAGCAGTACCCTGGACTACGGGAAGTATTTT	CASSTLDYGKYF
many	TRBD1	TRBV6-1	TRBJ1-1	TGTGCCAGCAGGACACTGCAGGGGGGGAACACTGAAGCTTTCTTT	CASRTLQGGNTEAFF
many	-	TRBV11-2	TRBJ2-5	TGTGCCAGCAGCTTATGGGGGACCGTAGAGACCCAGTACTTC	CASSLWGTVETQYF
once	TRBD2	TRBV27	TRBJ2-7	TGTGCCAGCAAACCCCTCCCCTCCGGGAGGGCTCAAGGCGAGCAGTACTTC	CASKPLPSGRAQGEQYF
many	-	TRBV20-1	TRBJ2-5	TGCAGTGCTAGAGTATGGGGGCGTTCGGAAGAGACCCAGTACTTC	CSARVWGRSEETQYF
few	TRBD2	TRBV18	TRBJ2-1	TGTGCCAGCTCACCCTACGTGGGACTAGACAATGAGCAGTTCTTC	CASSPYVGLDNEQFF
many	-	TRBV5-1	TRBJ1-2	TGCGCCAGCAGCTTGGATTCGGGCTGGGACTATGGCTACACCTTC	CASSLDSGWDYGYTF
many	-	TRBV18	TRBJ2-1	TGTGCCAGCTCATCCGAGGTAGGCAATGAGCAGTTCTTC	CASSSEVGNEQFF
-	-	TRBV24-1	TRBJ2-3	TGTGCCACCAGTGATTGGCGGCTACCTGAGGGGCATACGCAGTATTTT	CATSDWRLPEGHTQYF
many	-	TRBV7-2	TRBJ1-2	TGTGCCAGCAGCTCGGACGCAGATGGCTACACCTTC	CASSSDADGYTF
-	TRBD1	TRBV2	TRBJ2-4	TGTGCCAGCAGTGAAATGAGGCTGGGGACAGGGGACGCCATTCAGTACTTC	CASSEMRLGTGDAIQYF
many	TRBD2	TRBV27	TRBJ2-3	TGTGCCAGCAGTTCGACTAGCGGGAGGGGCACAGATACGCAGTATTTT	CASSSTSGRGTDTQYF
-	TRBD2	TRBV5-1	TRBJ2-3	TGCGCCAGCAGCCCGGGACTAGCGGGAGGGCATACGCAGTATTTT	CASSPGLAGGHTQYF
-	TRBD2	TRBV24-1	TRBJ2-1	TGTGCCACCAGTGACGCTCAGACTAGCGGGGTCTCCTACAATGAGCAGTTCTTC	CATSDAQTSGVSYNEQFF
once	-	TRBV10-1	TRBJ2-3	TGCGCCAGCAGTGACCACAAGTTCTTGGCGCAGTATTTT	CASSDHKFLAQYF
few	-	TRBV24-1	TRBJ2-3	TGTGCCACCAGGGAGGGGTGGAGAGGGGGCACAGATACGCAGTATTTT	CATREGWRGGTDTQYF
many	-	TRBV18	TRBJ2-7	TGTGCCAGCTCACCAATGAAGCCCTCCTACGAGCAGTACTTC	CASSPMKPSYEQYF
many	TRBD2	TRBV12-3/TRBV12-4	TRBJ2-1	TGTGCCAGCAGTTCGAGACTAGCGGGCAGCTACAATGAGCAGTTCTTC	CASSSRLAGSYNEQFF
-	TRBD2	TRBV7-3	TRBJ2-1	TGTGCCAGCAGCTCCCGGACTAGCGGGTCCTACTCCTACAATGAGCAGTTCTTC	CASSSRTSGSYSYNEQFF
many	TRBD1	TRBV5-6	TRBJ2-1	TGTGCCAGCAGCTTGGTTCCGACAGGGGGTGAGCAGTTCTTC	CASSLVPTGGEQFF
-	TRBD2	TRBV7-3	TRBJ2-1	TGTGCCAGCAGCCAACTAGCGGGAGGGCTCAATGAGCAGTTCTTC	CASSQLAGGLNEQFF
-	-	TRBV24-1	TRBJ2-7	TGTGCCACCAGTGATTCGGGACCTTCTAGGAACGAGCAGTACTTC	CATSDSGPSRNEQYF
-	-	TRBV15	TRBJ2-1	TGTGCCACCGGCCCCCACGGAGAGGCGGGCAATGAGCAGTTCTTC	CATGPHGEAGNEQFF
-	TRBD2	TRBV7-2	TRBJ2-7	TGTGCCAGCAGCTCACAGACTAGCGGGATTTACGAGCAGTACTTC	CASSSQTSGIYEQYF
few	TRBD2	TRBV20-1	TRBJ2-1	TGCAGTGCTAGAGATTATGCGACTAGCGGACCGCGGGAGCAGTTCTTC	CSARDYATSGPREQFF
few	-	TRBV19	TRBJ2-1	TGTGCCAGTAGTAGCGGTCGGAGCGCCAACAATGAGCAGTTCTTC	CASSSGRSANNEQFF
few	TRBD2	TRBV12-3/TRBV12-4	TRBJ2-5	TGTGCCAGCAGTTCCACTAAGAGCGGGAGAAGCCAAGAGACCCAGTACTTC	CASSSTKSGRSQETQYF
many	TRBD1	TRBV11-2	TRBJ1-3	TGTGCCAGCAGCTTATCAGGGGGCGTAGCTGCTGGAAACACCATATATTTT	CASSLSGGVAAGNTIYF
-	TRBD2	TRBV6-2/TRBV6-3	TRBJ2-7	TGTGCCAGCAGTTACTCACCGGGACTAGCGGGGGGGGCCTACGAGCAGTACTTC	CASSYSPGLAGGAYEQYF
many	-	TRBV12-3/TRBV12-4	TRBJ2-5	TGTGCCAGCAGTTGGCAGGGAGAGCGGGAGACCCAGTACTTC	CASSWQGERETQYF
-	-	TRBV11-2	TRBJ2-2	TGTGCCACAAAGGGGCGTAACACCGGGGAGCTGTTTTTT	CATKGRNTGELFF
-	-	TRBV27	TRBJ2-6	TGTGCCAGCAGTTTTGAGGGGGGAGGGCAGACTGGGGCCAACGTCCTGACTTTC	CASSFEGGGQTGANVLTF
-	TRBD2	TRBV5-1	TRBJ2-3	TGCGCCAGCAGCTCGTGGACTAGCAGGGTTACAGATACGCAGTATTTT	CASSSWTSRVTDTQYF
-	-	TRBV20-1	TRBJ1-1	TGCAGTGCTAGAGTGAGGGGCGGCGACACTGAAGCTTTCTTT	CSARVRGGDTEAFF
-	TRBD1	TRBV9	TRBJ2-1	TGTGCCAGCAGCGTAGAGGGACAGGGTGGGGATGAGCAGTTCTTC	CASSVEGQGGDEQFF
once	TRBD2	TRBV4-1	TRBJ2-3	TGCGCCAGCAGCCAAACGACTAGCGGCACAGATACGCAGTATTTT	CASSQTTSGTDTQYF
many	TRBD1	TRBV2	TRBJ2-1	TGTGCCAGCACTACCGGGACAGTCTACAATGAGCAGTTCTTC	CASTTGTVYNEQFF
-	TRBD1	TRBV5-1	TRBJ2-5	TGCGCCAGCAGCACGGGACAGGCCGGGGAGACCCAGTACTTC	CASSTGQAGETQYF
-	-	TRBV29-1	TRBJ2-5	TGCAGCGTTCCCGGACGGAGGGAGACCCAGTACTTC	CSVPGRRETQYF
many	TRBD2	TRBV30	TRBJ2-1	TGTGCCTGGAGTAAGGGAGGGGCTTACAATGAGCAGTTCTTC	CAWSKGGAYNEQFF
-	-	TRBV29-1	TRBJ2-5	TGCAGCGTTGAGAGGGGTCTAGCGGAGACCCAGTACTTC	CSVERGLAETQYF
many	-	TRBV24-1	TRBJ2-1	TGTGCCACCAGTGATTTGAGCGGCCGCGGCCACAATGAGCAGTTCTTC	CATSDLSGRGHNEQFF
many	TRBD2	TRBV12-3/TRBV12-4	TRBJ2-2	TGTGCCAGCAGCTCAGGCTCAGCGGGAGGAGGTCTTGGGGAGCTGTTTTTT	CASSSGSAGGGLGELFF
-	TRBD2	TRBV14	TRBJ2-7	TGCGCCAGCAGCCAAGGACTAGCGCTCTACTACGAGCAGTACTTC	CASSQGLALYYEQYF
many	TRBD1	TRBV2	TRBJ2-2	TGTGCCAGCAGTGGGGGGCGGACAGGGGACACCGGGGAGCTGTTTTTT	CASSGGRTGDTGELFF
few	-	TRBV12-3/TRBV12-4	TRBJ2-2	TGTGCCAGCAGTCGGGACGTCGGGGAGCTGTTTTTT	CASSRDVGELFF
many	-	TRBV6-5	TRBJ2-7	TGTGCCAGCAGTTACTCTCCAGACTACGAGCAGTACTTC	CASSYSPDYEQYF
many	-	TRBV12-3/TRBV12-4	TRBJ1-5	TGTGCCAGCAGCCTATTAGATCAGCCCCAGCATTTT	CASSLLDQPQHF
many	-	TRBV11-2	TRBJ2-1	TGTGCCAGCAGCTCGCAGACCGGGACACAGTTCTTC	CASSSQTGTQFF
many	-	TRBV20-1	TRBJ1-1	TGCAGTGCTAGATTCTTGGGGTATGGCACTGAAGCTTTCTTT	CSARFLGYGTEAFF
many	TRBD2	TRBV6-1	TRBJ2-7	TGTGCCAGCAGTGAACTAGCGGGAGGACGCTACGAGCAGTACTTC	CASSELAGGRYEQYF
-	TRBD2	TRBV27	TRBJ2-3	TGTGCCAGCAGTCCCCCCTTAGCGGGTAGCACAGATACGCAGTATTTT	CASSPPLAGSTDTQYF